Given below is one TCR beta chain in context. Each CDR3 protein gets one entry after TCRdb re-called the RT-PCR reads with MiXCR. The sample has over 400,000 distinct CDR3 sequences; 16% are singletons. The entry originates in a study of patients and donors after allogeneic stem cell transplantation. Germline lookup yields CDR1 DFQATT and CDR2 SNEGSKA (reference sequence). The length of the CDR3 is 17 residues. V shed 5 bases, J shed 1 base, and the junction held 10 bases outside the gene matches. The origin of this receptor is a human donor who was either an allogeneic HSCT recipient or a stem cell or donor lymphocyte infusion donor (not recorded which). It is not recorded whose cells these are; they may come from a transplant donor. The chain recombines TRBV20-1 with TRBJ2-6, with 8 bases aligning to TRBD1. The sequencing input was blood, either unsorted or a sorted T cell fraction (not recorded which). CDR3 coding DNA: TGCAGTGCTCTCAGGGGGCGCCCGGTATCTGGGGCCAACGTCCTGACTTTC. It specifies CSALRGRPVSGANVLTF.